This entry is about one TCR beta chain. The specificity of this receptor is unknown. No per-base quality is available; no much larger clone lies one base away. Inclusive of the bounding cysteine and phenylalanine, the CDR3 is 11 residues long. CDR3 DNA only is kept here, 33 bases in frame from base 1. V is clipped by 1 base and J by 0 bases, and the sequence between their germline boundaries is 0 bases long. The germline V gene (reference sequence) supplies CDR1 DFQATT and CDR2 SNEGSKA. The data were obtained in a study of CD8+ T cells in alopecia areata (dated by TCRdb to the late 2010s). Some background on the complete study: Treated patients were enrolled in an open-label pilot trial of oral tofacitinib at 5 to 10 mg twice daily for moderate-to-severe alopecia areata. In humans, TCRbeta sequencing was performed on scalp tissue and on sorted CD4+ and CD8+ peripheral blood T cells from healthy controls and from patients with patchy or totalis/universalis alopecia areata. RNA came from the PAXgene miRNA kit for fixed scalp, the miRNeasy kit for PBMCs, and the RNeasy kit for mouse skin. immunoSEQ multiplex PCR using 35 Vbeta forward primers and 13 Jbeta reverse primers was used to amplify TCRbeta CDR3 regions. The study used high-throughput TCRbeta sequencing to examine T cell clonal expansion in alopecia areata, in both the C3H/HeJ mouse model and human patients. Scalp clonality was compared among normal scalp (n=4), patchy alopecia areata scalp (n=8), and alopecia totalis/universalis scalp (n=8). Tofacitinib-treated patients had biopsies at baseline and at 4 and 24 weeks of treatment, with a later scalp biopsy in several patients. Patients stayed on tofacitinib for 6 to 18 months and then had 6 months of follow-up off drug so that delayed response and recurrence could be assessed.

This sample's time point label indicates: baseline before oral tofacitinib. Lesional scalp punch biopsies and peripheral blood were obtained from alopecia areata patients. PBMCs were isolated by density centrifugation and stained for CD3, CD4 and CD8, and CD4+ and CD8+ T cells were sorted on a FACSAria. The method behind the library was the immunoSEQ multiplex PCR assay. For TCR sequencing, RNA was extracted from every sample and reverse transcribed into cDNA to serve as template. First-strand cDNA was synthesized using SuperScript III with a 2:1 mix of oligo-dT and random hexamers. A synthetic immune receptor repertoire was used to assess amplification bias, and residual bias was removed computationally. As for the original processing: After raw reads were preprocessed to remove errors, the CDR3 was defined following IMGT conventions as running from the conserved cysteine to phenylalanine. Clonality was computed by normalizing Shannon entropy by log2 of the number of productive unique TCRs and subtracting the result from 1. CD4 or CD8 identity of scalp clones was inferred by cross-referencing scalp TCRbeta sequences with sorted blood CD4 and CD8 repertoires. TCRdb provides this immuneACCESS table in a form limited to in-frame rearrangements. Some clones are lacking; in checked studies, under half of them reflect an unresolved V gene, and why the rest are absent is not known. V and J calls and clone size come straight from that table; D and trimming were deduced from the DNA. The sample records roughly 250,000 clones, 67% of which are singletons. Approximately 1.2% of the sample comes from the top ten.

General findings and caveats noted by the study authors: Lesional scalp, especially in alopecia totalis/universalis, showed higher clonality and more expanded CD8+ clones than normal scalp, suggesting antigenic drive. Scalp TCR repertoire analysis is complicated because resident alphabeta T cells in normal human skin are also sequenced, whereas mouse skin is dominated by gammadelta T cells. Shared TCR sequences between patients were less evident than in mice, which may be partly attributable to HLA diversity in the patient population.

Sequenced material: CD4+ T cells sorted from blood, taken at week 0. The rearrangement joined TRBV20-1 to TRBJ1-2; no D segment can be confidently identified. This TCR derives from a human donor with alopecia areata. The CDR3 region reads CSARANYGYTF. The DNA reads as follows: TGCAGTGCTAGAGCTAACTATGGCTACACCTTC.